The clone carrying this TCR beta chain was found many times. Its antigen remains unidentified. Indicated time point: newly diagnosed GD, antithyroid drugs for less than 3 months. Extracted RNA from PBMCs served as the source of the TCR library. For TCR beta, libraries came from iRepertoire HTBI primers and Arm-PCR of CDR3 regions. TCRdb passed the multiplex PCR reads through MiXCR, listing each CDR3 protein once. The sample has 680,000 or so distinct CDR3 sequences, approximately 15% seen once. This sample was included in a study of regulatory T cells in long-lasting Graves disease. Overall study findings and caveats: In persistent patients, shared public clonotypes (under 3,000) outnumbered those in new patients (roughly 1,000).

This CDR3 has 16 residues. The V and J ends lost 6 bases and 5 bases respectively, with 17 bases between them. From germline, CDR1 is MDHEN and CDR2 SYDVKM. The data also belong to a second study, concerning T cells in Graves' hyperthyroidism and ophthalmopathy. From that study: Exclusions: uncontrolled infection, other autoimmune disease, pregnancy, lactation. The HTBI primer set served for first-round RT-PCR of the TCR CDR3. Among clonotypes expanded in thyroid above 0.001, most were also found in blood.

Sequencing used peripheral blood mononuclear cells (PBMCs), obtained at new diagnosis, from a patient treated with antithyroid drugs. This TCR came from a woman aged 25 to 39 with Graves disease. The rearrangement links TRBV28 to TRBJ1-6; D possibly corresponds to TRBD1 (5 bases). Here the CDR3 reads CASSSREAPNNSPLHF. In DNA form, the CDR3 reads TGTGCCAGCAGCTCCAGGGAAGCCCCAAATAATTCACCCCTCCACTTT.